Below, 19 T cell receptor beta chains from the same sample are listed, as sequenced in a study of breast tumors, draining lymph nodes, adjacent tissues. Using its own MiXCR run on the multiplex PCR reads, TCRdb lists one record per CDR3 protein. The table shows 11,000 or so distinct CDR3 sequences, with about 53% occurring only once. Sequencing was performed on breast tumor tissue. Source of these receptors: a female donor with breast cancer. Some clones in this sample may be carry-over from other donors' samples.

V usage is TRBV20-1 and J usage is TRBJ2-1; 12 nucleotides match TRBD2. The V and J ends lost 5 bases and 7 bases, in that order; junction bases with no gene match: 15. Per germline, CDR1 DFQATT and CDR2 SNEGSKA (reference sequence). This CDR3 region has 17 residues. In DNA, the CDR3 is TGCAGTGCTCTGACTCGAGGACTAGCGGGACTGGGTAATGAGCAGTTCTTC. Translating it yields CSALTRGLAGLGNEQFF.

This clonotype was seen just once. This chain connects TRBV30 to TRBJ2-5; D not certain. Trimming took 7 bases from V and 2 from J, leaving 14 bases between them. Germline-derived CDR1 and CDR2 are GTSNPN and SVGIG (reference sequence). The length of the CDR3 is 13 residues. CDR3 region: CAFQWMQQETQYF. In DNA form, the CDR3 reads TGTGCCTTCCAGTGGATGCAGCAAGAGACCCAGTACTTC.

This clonotype has just one count. The chain joins TRBV3-1 to TRBJ1-5; D is unclear. Germline V gene data show CDR1 as LGHDT and CDR2 as YNNKEL (reference sequence). Trimming pared 3 bases from V and 5 bases from J, leaving 5 bases between. CDR3 length: 12 residues. The CDR3, as DNA: TGTGCCAGCAGCCAGGGGTATCAGCCCCAGCATTTT. It codes for CASSQGYQPQHF. The variable domain in full, with the rest retrieved from reference TRBV3-1 and TRBJ1-5, is DTAVSQTPKYLVTQMGNDKSIKCEQNLGHDTMYWYKQDSKKFLKIMFSYNNKELIINETVPNRFSPKSPDKAHLNLHINSLELGDSAVYFCASSQGYQPQHFGDGTRLSIL.

The CDR3 is CASSFQWGSYNEQFF. Here the CDR3 DNA reads TGTGCCAGCAGCTTTCAATGGGGCTCCTACAATGAGCAGTTCTTC. The rearrangement links TRBV7-9 to TRBJ2-1, with D hard to call. Per germline, CDR1 SEHNR and CDR2 FQNEAQ (reference sequence). The ends were cut back, 3 bases at V and 0 bases at J, with 9 bases in the middle. The CDR3 has 15 amino acids.

Regarding this clonotype: Its ends do not fully match the called genes, so a read error is possible. V is TRBV7-9 and J is TRBJ1-2; 9 bases fit TRBD1. The CDR3 has 15 residues. Germline V gene sequence: CDR1 SEHNR, CDR2 FQNEAQ (reference sequence). The CDR3: CASSSGRTGGYGYPF. The DNA of the CDR3 is TGTGCCAGCAGCTCGGGGAGAACAGGGGGCTATGGCTACCCCTTC.

The rearrangement uses TRBV5-1 and TRBJ2-2; 7 bases line up with TRBD2. Trimming removed 0 bases from V and 1 base from J; junction bases left unmatched: 3. This CDR3 has 16 residues. Looked up from germline, CDR1 is SGHRS and CDR2 is YFSETQ. CDR3 bases: TGCGCCAGCAGCTTGGCCCTAGCGGAGAACACCGGGGAGCTGTTTTTT. It yields the protein CASSLALAENTGELFF. Full variable domain (outside the CDR3, taken from reference TRBV5-1 and TRBJ2-2): KAGVTQTPRYLIKTRGQQVTLSCSPISGHRSVSWYQQTPGQGLQFLFEYFSETQRNKGNFPGRFSGRQFSNSRSEMNVSTLELGDSALYLCASSLALAENTGELFFGEGSRLTVL.

The sample holds one count of this clonotype. This chain connects TRBV12-3 or TRBV12-4 to TRBJ2-7; D remains unclear. The CDR3 sequence is 14 residues long. Trimming took off 1 base at V and 4 bases at J, with 11 bases between the two ends. This chain's CDR3 is CASSLGAGEYEQYF. In DNA form, the CDR3 reads TGTGCCAGCAGTTTAGGTGCCGGAGAATACGAGCAGTACTTC.

The rearrangement uses TRBV5-1 and TRBJ2-7, with 8 bases that match TRBD2. Germline CDR1 and CDR2: SGHRS and YFSETQ. The CDR3 sequence is 15 residues long. The junction had 11 bases not matched to a gene; V was cut back by 3 bases and J by 6 bases. The CDR3 here is CASSYLAGGNGEQYF. The CDR3 DNA follows: TGCGCCAGCAGCTACCTAGCGGGCGGGAATGGCGAGCAGTACTTC.

This clonotype was counted a few times. This sequence joins TRBV7-9 and TRBJ2-7, with 12 bases that match TRBD2. The germline V gene has CDR1 SEHNR and CDR2 FQNEAQ (reference sequence). V lost 5 bases to trimming and J lost 6 bases; unmatched junction nucleotides: 11. This CDR3 is 16 amino acids long. CDR3 in amino acids: CASSPRTSGTILEQYF. The DNA of the CDR3 is TGTGCCAGCAGCCCCCGGACTAGCGGGACGATCCTCGAGCAGTACTTC.

The chain uses TRBV11-2 and TRBJ1-6; no clear D gene. The CDR3 consists of 21 residues. V was trimmed by 2 bases and J by 11 bases, leaving 34 bases between them. Germline V lookup: CDR1 SGHAT, CDR2 FQNNGV. This chain's CDR3 is CASSLLRLENTGELFLPPLHF. CDR3 DNA sequence: TGTGCCAGCAGCTTATTGCGACTAGAAAACACCGGGGAGCTGTTTTTGCCACCCCTCCACTTT.

The rearrangement links TRBV3-1 to TRBJ1-1, with D hard to call. The CDR3 is made up of 14 amino acids. CDR1 is LGHDT, CDR2 YNNKEL, per germline (reference sequence). The V end was cut by 6 bases, the J end by 7 bases, with 18 bases between. The CDR3 DNA reads TGTGCCAGCAGGCCAGAAGGCAGGACTAATGAAGCTTTCTTT. It is translated as CASRPEGRTNEAFF.

This sequence joins TRBV10-2 and TRBJ2-1, with 7 bases that match TRBD2. V lost 6 bases and J lost 7; bases outside the gene matches: 3. CDR3 length equals 12 residues. Germline CDR1 WSHSY, CDR2 SAAADI. CDR3 bases: TGCGCCAGCAGGGGGGGGGGGAATGAGCAGTTCTTC. Residues: CASRGGGNEQFF.

The chain couples TRBV5-6 to TRBJ1-2, with TRBD1 matching 10 bases. Germline lookup yields CDR1 SGHDT and CDR2 YYEEEE. V shed 7 bases, J shed 0 bases, and the junction held 9 bases outside the gene matches. The CDR3 has 16 residues. CDR3 amino acids: CASSPGQGTPNYGYTF. In DNA, the CDR3 is TGTGCCAGCTCGCCGGGACAGGGGACACCTAACTATGGCTACACCTTC.

The chain employs TRBV5-4 and TRBJ2-5; D is perhaps TRBD1 or TRBD2 (5 bases each). The germline V gene encodes CDR1 SGHNT and CDR2 YYREEE (reference sequence). The CDR3 is 15 residues long. The germline V and J ends were trimmed by 1 base and 1 base, with 11 bases remaining between them. The CDR3 sequence is CASSLTGALQETQYF. DNA for the CDR3: TGTGCCAGCAGCTTGACCGGGGCGCTCCAAGAGACCCAGTACTTC.

As regards this clonotype: The DNA is left out, because the CDR3 cannot be placed on it with certainty; the CDR3 is given as TCRdb lists it. The chain recombines TRBV20-1 with TRBJ2-6; the tabulated D call, TRBD1, remains unverified against the DNA. The germline V gene encodes CDR1 DFQATT and CDR2 SNEGSKA (reference sequence). Ends included, the CDR3 has 20 residues. CDR3 protein: CSAAGVSPLHFGNGTNVLTF.

This chain uses TRBV7-6 with TRBJ2-7; possible D gene TRBD2, 5 bases. The V end was cut by 1 base, the J end by 4 bases, with 14 bases between. Germline V gene sequence: CDR1 SGHVS, CDR2 FNYEAQ. The CDR3 is made up of 15 amino acids. The CDR3 sequence: CASSLGARAPYEQYF. The DNA for the CDR3 is TGTGCCAGCAGCTTAGGTGCGAGGGCACCTTACGAGCAGTACTTC.

This clonotype was detected many times. The junction departs from the called germline gene at one end, perhaps through a read error. This rearrangement joins TRBV12-3 or TRBV12-4 to TRBJ1-2; TRBD1 is a possible D gene (6 bases). The CDR3 extends over 14 amino acids. CDR3 coding DNA: TGTGCCAGCAGTCCCTATACAGGGTCCTATGGCTACGCCTTC. Translation: CASSPYTGSYGYAF.

V gene TRBV6-6 combines with J gene TRBJ2-3; TRBD2 matches 8 bases. Germline loops: CDR1 MNHNY, CDR2 SVGAGI (reference sequence). The CDR3 sequence is 13 residues long. V gave up 6 bases and J gave up 3 bases; unmatched junction bases: 2. This CDR3 reads CASSPGGTDTQYF. The CDR3 DNA sequence: TGTGCCAGCAGCCCGGGGGGGACAGATACGCAGTATTTT.

In its sample, this clonotype was seen many times. V is TRBV7-9 and J is TRBJ2-7, with D possibly being TRBD2 (5 bases). The CDR3 totals 12 residues. Germline-derived CDR1 and CDR2 are SEHNR and FQNEAQ (reference sequence). V lost 4 bases and J lost 12, with 16 bases in between. This CDR3 is CASSSKASGMYF. CDR3 coding DNA: TGTGCCAGCAGCTCTAAGGCCTCCGGGATGTACTTC.